Below, 17 T cell receptor beta chains from the same sample are listed, as sequenced in a study of blood T cell repertoires in COVID-19. Clones were sequenced by immunoSEQ multiplex PCR, and TCRdb holds only the in-frame ones, with some missing. The top ten clones hold 12% of a sample with about 130,000 clones, around 80% of them seen once. Sequencing was done on a sample of peripheral blood. These receptors came from a woman aged 55-69 years with acute or convalescent COVID-19.

This chain joins TRBV12-3 or TRBV12-4 and TRBJ2-1, with 7 bases lining up with TRBD2. Unmatched junction bases numbered 4, after V lost 4 bases and J lost 7 bases. This CDR3 contains 13 residues. The CDR3 nucleotides are TGTGCCAGCAGTTCGGGGCGGGGGAATGAGCAGTTCTTC. It encodes CASSSGRGNEQFF.

The chain employs TRBV30 and TRBJ2-5, with D possibly being TRBD1 (6 bases). Germline values: CDR1 GTSNPN, CDR2 SVGIG (reference sequence). The V end lost 5 bases, the J end lost 5 bases, and 18 bases lay between the germline ends. The CDR3 extends over 14 amino acids. CDR3 residues: CAWEFGQGKETQYF. The CDR3 nucleotides read TGTGCCTGGGAGTTTGGGCAGGGGAAGGAGACCCAGTACTTC.

This clone was seen a few times. The chain carries TRBV3-1 (or the pseudogene TRBV3-2) and TRBJ2-7; TRBD2 aligns across 10 bases. Per germline, CDR1 LGHDT and CDR2 YNNKEL (reference sequence). The CDR3 extends over 17 amino acids. Unmatched junction bases numbered 8, after V lost 0 bases and J lost 3 bases. CDR3 protein: CASSQDTSGGAVYEQYF. The CDR3 nucleotides are TGTGCCAGCAGCCAAGATACAAGCGGGGGGGCGGTCTACGAGCAGTACTTC.

The J gene is TRBJ2-7, the V gene TRBV28; tentative D call: TRBD1 (6 bases). Germline values: CDR1 MDHEN, CDR2 SYDVKM. V lost 7 bases to trimming and J lost 5 bases, with 18 bases between them. This CDR3 comprises 14 residues. The DNA for the CDR3 is TGTGCCAGCACTTCCGGGCAGGGGAGTCACGAGCAGTACTTC. Protein sequence: CASTSGQGSHEQYF.

The V and J genes are TRBV6-5 and TRBJ2-5, with D maybe TRBD1 (6 bases). The germline CDR1 and CDR2 sequences are MNHEY and SVGAGI. This CDR3 spans 15 amino acids. V was clipped by 0 bases and J by 5 bases, with 13 bases between them. CDR3 DNA sequence: TGTGCCAGCAGTTACTCAGGGGGTCTGTGGGAGACCCAGTACTTC. This gives the protein CASSYSGGLWETQYF.

In its sample, this clone was seen a few times. This chain joins TRBV5-1 and TRBJ1-2; 7 bases are a match to TRBD1. V shed 3 bases, J shed 2 bases, and the junction held 13 bases outside the gene matches. CDR3 size: 17 residues. In germline, CDR1 is SGHRS, CDR2 YFSETQ. The chain's CDR3 is CASSSGQAIIKNYGYTF. The CDR3 DNA is TGCGCCAGCAGCTCCGGACAGGCGATTATTAAGAACTATGGCTACACCTTC.

Only a few counts were recorded for this clone. The chain recombines TRBV5-5 with TRBJ1-1, with TRBD1 identical over 7 bases. The V segment lost 4 bases and the J segment 5 bases; nucleotides outside the gene matches: 8. The germline V gene encodes CDR1 SGHKS and CDR2 YYEKEE (reference sequence). There are 14 residues in the CDR3. The CDR3 protein is CASSPPRGWTEAFF. The CDR3 DNA reads as TGTGCCAGCAGCCCCCCCAGGGGGTGGACTGAAGCTTTCTTT.

The chain carries TRBV24-1 and TRBJ2-2, with D tentatively TRBD1 (5 bases). The CDR3 has 14 amino acids. Germline CDR1 and CDR2: KGHDR and SFDVKD. Trimming left V 9 bases short and J 1 base short, with 11 bases between. CDR3 DNA: TGTGCCACCGCTTCCGACAGGAACACCGGGGAGCTGTTTTTT. Amino acid sequence: CATASDRNTGELFF.

The J gene is TRBJ2-6, the V gene TRBV6-6, with D perhaps matching TRBD1 (6 bases). V gave up 4 bases and J gave up 2 bases, with 12 bases separating them. CDR1 and CDR2 (germline): MNHNY, SVGAGI (reference sequence). The CDR3 has 16 amino acids. CDR3 sequence: CASSFVQGPGANVLTF. The CDR3 coding sequence is TGTGCCAGCAGTTTTGTACAGGGACCTGGGGCCAACGTCCTGACTTTC.

The rearrangement uses TRBV29-1 and TRBJ1-1; the match to TRBD1 covers 12 bases. With 5 bases clipped from V and 0 bases from J, the junction kept 7 bases outside the gene matches. The CDR3 sequence is 16 residues long. CDR1 is SQVTM, CDR2 ANQGSEA, per germline. The CDR3 coding sequence is TGCAGCGTTCGGTCCGGGACAGGGGGCCTGAACACTGAAGCTTTCTTT. Its translation: CSVRSGTGGLNTEAFF.

This clone has a single count. The V and J genes are TRBV18 and TRBJ2-4, with D possibly being TRBD1 (6 bases). This CDR3 contains 15 residues. CDR1 is KGHSH, CDR2 LQKENI, per germline. V was trimmed by 4 bases and J by 2 bases, leaving 12 bases between them. CDR3 in amino acids: CASSLGASPKNIQYF. CDR3 bases: TGTGCCAGCTCACTGGGGGCGTCCCCCAAAAACATTCAGTACTTC.

The chain carries TRBV5-1 and TRBJ2-6; D may be TRBD1 (6 bases). The V gene lost 7 bases and the J gene lost 2 bases, with 13 bases spanning the gap. There are 15 residues in the CDR3. CDR1 is SGHRS, CDR2 YFSETQ, per germline. In nucleotides, the CDR3 is TGCGCCAGCGGTATAACAGGGACTGGGGCCAACGTCCTGACTTTC. It yields the protein CASGITGTGANVLTF.

The chain combines TRBV24-1 with TRBJ2-1, with 7 bases lining up with TRBD1. There are 12 residues in the CDR3. CDR1 is KGHDR and CDR2 is SFDVKD in the germline V gene. Trimming took 7 bases from V and 10 from J; bases not matched to a gene: 6. The CDR3 reads CATSQTGFEQFF. In DNA, the CDR3 is TGTGCCACCAGCCAGACAGGGTTCGAGCAGTTCTTC.

This chain joins TRBV7-2 and TRBJ1-2; no clear D gene. This CDR3 has 12 residues. V dropped 5 bases and J dropped 8 bases, with 12 bases sitting between them. CDR1 is SGHTA and CDR2 is FQGNSA in the germline V gene. The CDR3: CASSGRTGGYTF. For the CDR3, the DNA is TGTGCCAGCAGCGGCCGTACGGGGGGCTACACCTTC.

The rearrangement uses TRBV6-5 and TRBJ1-1; D possibly corresponds to TRBD1 (5 bases). The CDR3 runs to 16 residues. V lost 1 base and J 4 bases, leaving 16 bases between the germline ends. Per germline, CDR1 MNHEY and CDR2 SVGAGI. The CDR3 DNA is TGTGCCAGCAGTTACTATGTCGGGGGAGGAGGCACTGAAGCTTTCTTT. This gives the protein CASSYYVGGGGTEAFF.

This clone has a handful of counts. The chain has TRBV24-1 and TRBJ1-1, with TRBD1 as a possible D gene (5 bases). Between the trimmed V and J ends, which lost 5 bases and 3 bases, there was a span of 15 bases. Germline values: CDR1 KGHDR, CDR2 SFDVKD. The CDR3 is 15 amino acids. The CDR3 DNA follows: TGTGCCACCAGTGGGGGCGGTGGGCGAGACACTGAAGCTTTCTTT. As protein: CATSGGGGRDTEAFF.

The chain is built from TRBV15 and TRBJ2-5; 8 nucleotides agree with TRBD1. CDR1 and CDR2 from the germline V gene are LNHNV and YYDKDF (reference sequence). V shed 1 base, J shed 5 bases, and the junction held 9 bases outside the gene matches. The CDR3 has 16 amino acids. The CDR3: CATSRARGQEGETQYF. CDR3 bases: TGTGCCACCAGCAGAGCCAGGGGGCAAGAAGGGGAGACCCAGTACTTC. Using reference TRBV15 and TRBJ2-5 for the parts outside the CDR3, the full variable domain is DAMVIQNPRYQVTQFGKPVTLSCSQTLNHNVMYWYQQKSSQAPKLLFHYYDKDFNNEADTPDNFQSRRPNTSFCFLDIRSPGLGDTAMYLCATSRARGQEGETQYFGPGTRLLVL.